One and the same sample provided the 5 T cell receptor beta chains below, sequenced in a study of vaccination and CD4 T cells after COVID-19. Sample treatment: roughly 10-day PBMC culture with coronavirus spike peptide pools or control peptides (ViraFEST assay). No antigen has been assigned to these receptors. Cultured CD4+ T cell DNA underwent sequencing with the Oncomine TCR Beta short-read assay. One entry per CDR3 protein results from TCRdb running MiXCR on the PCR reads. The table includes 14,000 to 15,000 distinct CDR3 sequences, around two fifths detected once. Input material: CD4+ T cells from blood, cultured in vitro. These receptors all stem from a human donor who had recovered from COVID-19.

The CDR3 region is CASSLRLTGELFF. In DNA, the CDR3 is TGTGCCAGCAGTCTCAGGTTGACCGGGGAGCTGTTTTTT. V gene TRBV12-3 or TRBV12-4 combines with J gene TRBJ2-2; D uncertain. Trimming pared 5 bases from V and 5 bases from J, leaving 9 bases between. The CDR3 spans 13 residues.

The chain joins TRBV20-1 to TRBJ2-7; 9 nucleotides line up with TRBD2. The CDR3 has 16 residues. From germline, CDR1 is DFQATT and CDR2 SNEGSKA (reference sequence). The trim removed 0 bases at V and 6 bases at J, leaving 12 bases unmatched. In DNA, the CDR3 is TGCAGTGCTAGAGAATTACGAGCGGGAGGTTTTTTCGAGCAGTACTTC. Its protein product is CSARELRAGGFFEQYF.

The rearrangement links TRBV6-2 or TRBV6-3 to TRBJ2-5, with 13 nucleotides matching TRBD2. Per the germline V gene, CDR1 is MNHEY and CDR2 is SVGEGT. The CDR3 sequence is 15 residues long. Unmatched junction bases numbered 5, after V lost 5 bases and J lost 5 bases. CDR3 bases: TGTGCCAGCAGTCAAGGACTAGCGGGGGTGGAGACCCAGTACTTC. It is translated as CASSQGLAGVETQYF.

This clonotype was picked up a small number of times. The gene calls are TRBV10-3 and TRBJ1-2; TRBD1 matches at 10 bases. Germline CDR1 and CDR2: ENHRY and SYGVKD. V dropped 7 bases and J dropped 8; count of bases not matched to a gene: 4. This CDR3 is built from 12 residues. Written as DNA, the CDR3 is TGTGCCATCAAGGGACAGGGGTTGGGCTACACCTTC. Its protein product is CAIKGQGLGYTF.

J is TRBJ1-2 and V is TRBV6-1; tentative D call: TRBD1 (5 bases). The V and J ends lost 6 bases and 6 bases respectively, with 14 bases between them. The CDR3 loop spans 13 amino acids. The germline CDR1 and CDR2 sequences are MNHNS and SASEGT. CDR3 bases: TGTGCCAGCAGCCGGGGCGGTCCGGATGGCTACACCTTC. As protein: CASSRGGPDGYTF.